This is a list of T cell receptor beta chains from one sample in a study of T cell repertoires in cytomegalovirus infection. TCRdb called the reads again in MiXCR, with one record for every CDR3 protein. The sample holds fewer than 85,000 distinct CDR3 sequences, roughly half seen once. Their target antigens are unknown. Source: CD8+ T cells from cultured PBMCs, taken from culture after CMV antigen stimulation. These receptor sequences come from a human donor in good health (CMV status not recorded). Some clones in this sample may be carry-over from other donors' samples. Both conserved end residues are part of each CDR3. The D gene is left open where the match is weak. Rows give clone size only sometimes, using once, few, many, or a class for an expanded clone.

V: TRBV19
D: NA
J: TRBJ2-1
size: NA
CDR3: CASSVGEGYNEQFF
DNA: TGTGCCAGTAGCGTAGGTGAGGGTTACAATGAGCAGTTCTTC

V: TRBV5-1
D: TRBD2
J: TRBJ2-7
size: NA
CDR3: CASSHSHYKRGLTYEQYF
DNA: TGCGCCAGCAGCCACTCTCACTACAAGCGGGGTCTAACCTACGAGCAGTACTTC

V: TRBV7-3
D: TRBD1
J: TRBJ1-1
size: NA
CDR3: CASSLSTGGFTEAFF
DNA: TGTGCCAGCAGCTTATCTACAGGGGGATTCACTGAAGCTTTCTTT

V: TRBV7-3
D: TRBD2
J: TRBJ2-7
size: few
CDR3: CASSYPRGLAGACSYEQYF
DNA: TGTGCCAGCAGCTACCCTCGAGGGCTAGCGGGAGCATGCTCCTACGAGCAGTACTTC

V: TRBV7-4
D: NA
J: TRBJ2-2
size: NA
CDR3: CASSWLKQANTGELFF
DNA: TGTGCCAGCAGCTGGTTAAAACAGGCGAACACCGGGGAGCTGTTTTTT

V: TRBV6-2/TRBV6-3
D: NA
J: TRBJ1-2
size: NA
CDR3: CASSYSGVAADYGYTF
DNA: TGTGCCAGCAGTTACTCGGGGGTTGCGGCTGACTATGGCTACACCTTC

V: TRBV7-2
D: NA
J: TRBJ1-2
size: NA
CDR3: CASTPGSRRANYGYTF
DNA: TGTGCCAGCACCCCCGGTTCAAGACGAGCTAACTATGGCTACACCTTC

V: TRBV19
D: NA
J: TRBJ1-2
size: NA
CDR3: CASLGGVYGYTF
DNA: TGTGCCTCCTTAGGGGGGGTTTACGGCTACACCTTC

V: TRBV15
D: TRBD2
J: TRBJ2-5
size: NA
CDR3: CATSRDGATSGETQYF
DNA: TGTGCCACCAGCAGAGATGGGGCGACTAGCGGAGAGACCCAGTACTTC

V: TRBV11-2
D: NA
J: TRBJ2-1
size: NA
CDR3: CASSLEPSKTYNEQFF
DNA: TGTGCCAGCAGCTTAGAACCAAGTAAGACCTACAATGAGCAGTTCTTC

V: TRBV7-6
D: NA
J: TRBJ1-1
size: many
CDR3: CASSITQGMNTEAFF
DNA: TGTGCCAGCAGCATAACTCAGGGGATGAACACTGAAGCTTTCTTT

V: TRBV7-2
D: NA
J: TRBJ1-6
size: few
CDR3: CASSLRFRNSPLHF
DNA: TGTGCCAGCAGCTTACGTTTCCGGAATTCACCCCTCCACTTT

V: TRBV20-1
D: TRBD1
J: TRBJ2-1
size: NA
CDR3: CSARAGQGNNEQFF
DNA: TGCAGTGCTAGAGCAGGACAGGGAAACAATGAGCAGTTCTTC

V: TRBV4-1
D: NA
J: TRBJ2-7
size: NA
CDR3: CASSQGPDGEQYF
DNA: TGCGCCAGCAGCCAAGGGCCCGACGGCGAGCAGTACTTC

V: TRBV15
D: NA
J: TRBJ1-1
size: NA
CDR3: CATSGSTEAFF
DNA: TGTGCCACCAGCGGGAGCACTGAAGCTTTCTTT

V: TRBV7-3
D: TRBD2
J: TRBJ2-1
size: NA
CDR3: CASSSSGGKGDEQFF
DNA: TGTGCCAGCAGCTCTAGCGGGGGCAAGGGCGATGAGCAGTTCTTC

V: TRBV5-6
D: TRBD1
J: TRBJ2-2
size: NA
CDR3: CASSWGTGTGELFF
DNA: TGTGCCAGCAGCTGGGGGACAGGGACCGGGGAGCTGTTTTTT

V: TRBV6-6
D: NA
J: TRBJ2-7
size: few
CDR3: CASSYETDTSYEQYF
DNA: TGTGCCAGCAGTTACGAGACCGACACCTCCTACGAGCAGTACTTC

V: TRBV14
D: NA
J: TRBJ2-5
size: few
CDR3: CASSQPGRTSGETQYF
DNA: TGTGCCAGCAGCCAACCCGGACGGACGAGCGGAGAGACCCAGTACTTC

V: TRBV5-8
D: NA
J: TRBJ1-2
size: few
CDR3: CASSLAVGFGYGYTF
DNA: TGTGCCAGCAGCTTGGCTGTAGGGTTCGGCTATGGCTACACCTTC

V: TRBV27
D: NA
J: TRBJ2-7
size: NA
CDR3: CASNSISSYEQYF
DNA: TGTGCCAGCAATTCCATAAGCTCCTACGAGCAGTACTTC

V: TRBV6-2/TRBV6-3
D: NA
J: TRBJ2-7
size: NA
CDR3: CASDSDLQEQYF
DNA: TGTGCCAGTGATAGTGACCTACAAGAGCAGTACTTC